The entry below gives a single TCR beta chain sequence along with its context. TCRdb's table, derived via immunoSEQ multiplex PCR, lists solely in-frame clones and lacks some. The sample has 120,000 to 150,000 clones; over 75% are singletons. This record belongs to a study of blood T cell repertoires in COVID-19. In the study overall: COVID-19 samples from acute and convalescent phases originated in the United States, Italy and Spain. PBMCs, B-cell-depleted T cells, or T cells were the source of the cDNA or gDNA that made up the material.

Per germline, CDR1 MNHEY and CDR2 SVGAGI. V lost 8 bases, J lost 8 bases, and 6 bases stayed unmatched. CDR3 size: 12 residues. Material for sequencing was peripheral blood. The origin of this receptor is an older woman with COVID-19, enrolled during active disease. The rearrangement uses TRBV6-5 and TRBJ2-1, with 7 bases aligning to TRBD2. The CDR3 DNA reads TGTGCCAGCGGGGACTACGTCCATGAGCAGTTCTTC. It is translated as CASGDYVHEQFF.